This TCR beta chain was retrieved from a study of cytomegalovirus exposure and HLA in healthy donors. Whole-study findings and limits: TCR beta V- and J-gene trimming was later associated with a missense DCLRE1C variant. There were several of the most significant clusters that appeared linked to common viral pathogens in a later analysis.

PCR employed 60 Vbeta and 13 Jbeta primers. Repertoires were generated with immunoSEQ multiplex PCR, while TCRdb's copy carries only in-frame clones and drops some. The table records some 110,000 clones, under 70% of them present only once. Worth noting for this clone: Its antigen is unidentified.

Germline V CDR1 and CDR2: SGHRS, YFSETQ. V shed 5 bases and J 6 bases; nucleotides not matched to a gene: 8. The CDR3 totals 14 residues. Sequencing input: PBMCs. The chain links TRBV5-1 to TRBJ1-2, with 9 bases aligning to TRBD1. This receptor was obtained from a man aged 25-40 years in good health and CMV-seropositive. The CDR3 sequence is CASRLTGGGNGYTF. The CDR3 bases are TGCGCCAGCAGACTGACAGGGGGAGGAAATGGCTACACCTTC.